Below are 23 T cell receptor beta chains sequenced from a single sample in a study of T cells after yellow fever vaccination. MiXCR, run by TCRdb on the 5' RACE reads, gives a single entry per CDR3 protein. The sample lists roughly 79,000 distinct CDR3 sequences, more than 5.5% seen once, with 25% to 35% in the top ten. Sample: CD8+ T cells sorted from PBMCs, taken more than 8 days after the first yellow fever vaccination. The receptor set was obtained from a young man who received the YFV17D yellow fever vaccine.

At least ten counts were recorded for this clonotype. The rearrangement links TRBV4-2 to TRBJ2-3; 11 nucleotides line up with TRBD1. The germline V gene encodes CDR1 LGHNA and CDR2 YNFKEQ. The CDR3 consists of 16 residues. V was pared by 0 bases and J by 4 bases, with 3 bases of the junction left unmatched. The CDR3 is CASSQEGQGGADTQYF. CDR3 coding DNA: TGTGCCAGCAGCCAAGAGGGACAGGGGGGTGCAGATACGCAGTATTTT.

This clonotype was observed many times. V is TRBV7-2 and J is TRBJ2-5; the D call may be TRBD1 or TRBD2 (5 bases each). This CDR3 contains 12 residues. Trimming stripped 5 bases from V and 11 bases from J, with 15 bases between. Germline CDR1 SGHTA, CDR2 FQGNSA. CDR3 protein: CASSTRDHQQYF. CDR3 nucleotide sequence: TGTGCCAGCAGCACCCGGGACCACCAACAGTACTTC. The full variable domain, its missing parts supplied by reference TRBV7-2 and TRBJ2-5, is GAGVSQSPSNKVTEKGKDVELRCDPISGHTALYWYRQSLGQGLEFLIYFQGNSAPDKSGLPSDRFSAERTGGSVSTLTIQRTQQEDSAVYLCASSTRDHQQYFGPGTRLLVL.

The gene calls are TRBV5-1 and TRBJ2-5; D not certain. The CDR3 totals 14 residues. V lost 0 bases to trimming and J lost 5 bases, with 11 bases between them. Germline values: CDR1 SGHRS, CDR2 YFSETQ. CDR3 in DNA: TGCGCCAGCAGCTTGGAACTTATGCGGGAGACCCAGTACTTC. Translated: CASSLELMRETQYF.

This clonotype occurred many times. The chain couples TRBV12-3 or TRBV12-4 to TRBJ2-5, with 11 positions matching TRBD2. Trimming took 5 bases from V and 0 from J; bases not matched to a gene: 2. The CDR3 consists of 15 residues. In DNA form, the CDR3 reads TGTGCCAGCAGTGGACTAGCGGGCGACCAAGAGACCCAGTACTTC. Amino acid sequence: CASSGLAGDQETQYF.

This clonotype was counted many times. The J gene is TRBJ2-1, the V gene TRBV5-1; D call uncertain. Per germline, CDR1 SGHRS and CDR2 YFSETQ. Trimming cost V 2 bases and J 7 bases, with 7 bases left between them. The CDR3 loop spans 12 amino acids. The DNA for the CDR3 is TGCGCCAGCAGCTTAGACGCGAATGAGCAGTTCTTC. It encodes CASSLDANEQFF.

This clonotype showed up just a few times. The CDR3 reads CASSQESAVTGELFF. CDR3 nucleotide sequence: TGTGCCAGCAGCCAAGAGTCGGCAGTTACCGGGGAGCTGTTTTTT. The chain has TRBV14 and TRBJ2-2; D unresolved. CDR1 SGHDN and CDR2 FVKESK come from the germline V gene. Trimming pared 0 bases from V and 5 bases from J, leaving 10 bases between. The CDR3 is 15 amino acids.

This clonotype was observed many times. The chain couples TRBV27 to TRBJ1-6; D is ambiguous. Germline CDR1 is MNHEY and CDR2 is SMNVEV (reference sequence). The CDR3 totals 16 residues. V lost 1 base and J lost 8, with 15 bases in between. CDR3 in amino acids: CASSLFGTGVDSPLHF. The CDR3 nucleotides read TGTGCCAGCAGTTTATTTGGCACGGGCGTGGATTCACCCCTCCACTTT.

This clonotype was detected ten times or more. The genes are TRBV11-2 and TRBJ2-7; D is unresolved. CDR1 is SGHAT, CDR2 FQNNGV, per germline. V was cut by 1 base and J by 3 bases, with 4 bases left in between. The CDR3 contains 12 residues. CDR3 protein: CASSLGDYEQYF. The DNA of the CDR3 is TGTGCCAGCAGCTTAGGCGACTACGAGCAGTACTTC.

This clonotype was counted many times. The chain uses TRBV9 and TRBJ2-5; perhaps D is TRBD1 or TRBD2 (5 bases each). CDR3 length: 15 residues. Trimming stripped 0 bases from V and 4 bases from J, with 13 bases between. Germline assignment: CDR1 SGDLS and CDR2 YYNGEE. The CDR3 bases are TGTGCCAGCAGCGTAGAGTCAGGGCGGGTAGAGACCCAGTACTTC. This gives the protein CASSVESGRVETQYF. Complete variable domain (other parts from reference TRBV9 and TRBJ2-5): DSGVTQTPKHLITATGQRVTLRCSPRSGDLSVYWYQQSLDQGLQFLIQYYNGEERAKGNILERFSAQQFPDLHSELNLSSLELGDSALYFCASSVESGRVETQYFGPGTRLLVL.

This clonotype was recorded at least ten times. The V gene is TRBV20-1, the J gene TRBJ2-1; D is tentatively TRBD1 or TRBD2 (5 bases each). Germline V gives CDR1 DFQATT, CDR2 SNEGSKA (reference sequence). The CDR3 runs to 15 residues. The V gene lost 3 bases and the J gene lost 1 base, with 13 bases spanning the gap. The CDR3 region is CSASPRDLSYNEQFF. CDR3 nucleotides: TGCAGTGCTAGCCCCCGGGACCTATCCTACAATGAGCAGTTCTTC.

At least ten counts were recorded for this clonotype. Written as DNA, the CDR3 is TGTGCCAGCAGAGTCAGTCGAATTGACACTGAAGCTTTCTTT. Residues: CASRVSRIDTEAFF. V gene TRBV27 combines with J gene TRBJ1-1, with D uncertain. V was trimmed by 6 bases and J by 3 bases, leaving 14 bases between them. Germline values: CDR1 MNHEY, CDR2 SMNVEV (reference sequence). The CDR3 totals 14 residues.

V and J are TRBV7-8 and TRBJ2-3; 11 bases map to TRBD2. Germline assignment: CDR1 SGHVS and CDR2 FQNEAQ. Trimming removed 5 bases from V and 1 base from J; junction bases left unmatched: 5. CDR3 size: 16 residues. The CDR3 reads CASSPLTSGGTDTQYF. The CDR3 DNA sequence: TGTGCCAGCAGCCCACTGACTAGCGGGGGCACAGATACGCAGTATTTT.

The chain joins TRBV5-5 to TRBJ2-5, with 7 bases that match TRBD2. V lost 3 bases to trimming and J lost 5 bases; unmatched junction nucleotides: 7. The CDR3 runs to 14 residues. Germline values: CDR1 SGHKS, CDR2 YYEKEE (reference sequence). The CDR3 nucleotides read TGTGCCAGCAGCTCAGGAGGGCGGGGGGAGACCCAGTACTTC. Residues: CASSSGGRGETQYF.

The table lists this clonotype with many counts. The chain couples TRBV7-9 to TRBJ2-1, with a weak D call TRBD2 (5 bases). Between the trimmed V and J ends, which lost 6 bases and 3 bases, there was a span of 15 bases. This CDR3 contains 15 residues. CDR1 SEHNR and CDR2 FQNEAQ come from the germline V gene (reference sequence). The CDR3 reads CASRADGPHYNEQFF. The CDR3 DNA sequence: TGTGCCAGCAGAGCGGACGGGCCTCACTACAATGAGCAGTTCTTC.

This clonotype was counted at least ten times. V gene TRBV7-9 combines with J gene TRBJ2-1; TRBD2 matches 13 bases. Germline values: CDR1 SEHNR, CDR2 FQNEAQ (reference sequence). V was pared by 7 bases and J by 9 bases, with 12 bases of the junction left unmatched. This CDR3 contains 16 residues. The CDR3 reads CASTPLLAGGRSEQFF. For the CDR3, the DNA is TGTGCCAGCACCCCATTACTAGCGGGGGGGCGCAGTGAGCAGTTCTTC.

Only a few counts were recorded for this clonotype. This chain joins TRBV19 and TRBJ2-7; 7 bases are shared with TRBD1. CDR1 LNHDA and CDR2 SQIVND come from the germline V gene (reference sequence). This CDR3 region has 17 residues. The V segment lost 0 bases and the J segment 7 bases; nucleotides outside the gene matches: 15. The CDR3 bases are TGTGCCAGTAGTATAGATCTCTCACAGGGGCCGTTTCGGGAGCAGTACTTC. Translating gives CASSIDLSQGPFREQYF.

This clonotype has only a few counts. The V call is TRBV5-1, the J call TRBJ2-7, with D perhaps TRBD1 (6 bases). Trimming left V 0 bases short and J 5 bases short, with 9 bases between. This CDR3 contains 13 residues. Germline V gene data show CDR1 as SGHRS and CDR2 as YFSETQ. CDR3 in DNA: TGCGCCAGCAGCTTGGTGGGGGCGAACGAGCAGTACTTC. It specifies CASSLVGANEQYF.

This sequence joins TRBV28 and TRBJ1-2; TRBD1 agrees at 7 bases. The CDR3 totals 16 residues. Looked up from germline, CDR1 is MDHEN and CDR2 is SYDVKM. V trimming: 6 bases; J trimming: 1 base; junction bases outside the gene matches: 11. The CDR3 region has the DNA TGTGCCAGCAGCACCCTGGAGGGGGCGATTAACTATGGCTACACCTTC. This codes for CASSTLEGAINYGYTF.

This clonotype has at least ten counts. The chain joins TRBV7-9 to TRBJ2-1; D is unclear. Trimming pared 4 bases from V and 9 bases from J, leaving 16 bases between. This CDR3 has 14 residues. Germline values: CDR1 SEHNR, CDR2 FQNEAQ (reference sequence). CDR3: CASSSQNTVGEQFF. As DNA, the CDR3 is TGTGCCAGCAGCTCCCAGAATACTGTAGGTGAGCAGTTCTTC.

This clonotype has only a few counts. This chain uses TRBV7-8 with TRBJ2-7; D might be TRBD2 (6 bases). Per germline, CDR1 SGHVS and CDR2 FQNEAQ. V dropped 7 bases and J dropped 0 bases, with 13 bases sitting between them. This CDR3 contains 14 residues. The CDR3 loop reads CASTPLALSYEQYV. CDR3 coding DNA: TGTGCCAGCACCCCCCTAGCGCTCTCCTACGAGCAGTACGTC.

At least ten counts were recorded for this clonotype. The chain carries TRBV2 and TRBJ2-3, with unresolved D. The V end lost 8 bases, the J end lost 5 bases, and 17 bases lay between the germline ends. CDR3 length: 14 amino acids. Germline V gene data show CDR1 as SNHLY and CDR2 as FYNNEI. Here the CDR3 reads CASPWPLKRDTQYF. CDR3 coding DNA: TGTGCCAGCCCCTGGCCACTCAAGAGAGATACGCAGTATTTT.

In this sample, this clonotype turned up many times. In DNA, the CDR3 is TGTGCCAGCAGCTTAGGACCTACTAACACCGGGGAGCTGTTTTTT. Translation: CASSLGPTNTGELFF. V gene TRBV7-2 combines with J gene TRBJ2-2; D gene uncertain. The V end was cut by 1 base, the J end by 2 bases, with 8 bases between. The V gene's germline CDR1 is SGHTA and CDR2 FQGNSA. The CDR3 consists of 15 residues.

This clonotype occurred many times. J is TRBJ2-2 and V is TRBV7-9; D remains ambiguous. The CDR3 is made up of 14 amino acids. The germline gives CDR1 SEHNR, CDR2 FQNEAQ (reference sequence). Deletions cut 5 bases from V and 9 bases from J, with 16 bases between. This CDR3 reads CASSRASISRELFF. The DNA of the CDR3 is TGTGCCAGCAGCCGGGCCAGTATTTCCCGGGAGCTGTTTTTT. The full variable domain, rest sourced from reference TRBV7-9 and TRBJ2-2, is DTGVSQNPRHKITKRGQNVTFRCDPISEHNRLYWYRQTLGQGPEFLTYFQNEAQLEKSRLLSDRFSAERPKGSFSTLEIQRTEQGDSAMYLCASSRASISRELFFGEGSRLTVL.